The rows below give T cell receptor beta chains drawn from one sample of a study of blood T cell repertoires in COVID-19. Only in-frame clones appear in the TCRdb table, and some are missing; sequencing was by immunoSEQ multiplex PCR. The table lists 95,000 to 150,000 clones, 80% to 85% of them singletons. Sequencing was carried out using peripheral blood. The receptors were sampled from a woman between 50 and 59 years old with acute or convalescent COVID-19. Both conserved end residues are part of each CDR3. D genes are given only for firm matches. Size is stated for part of the rows, as once, few or many counts, or as a class when the clone is expanded.

NA | TRBJ1-1 | TRBV29-1 | NA | TGCAGCGCAGACCTGGGGCTGGGGTACACTGAAGCTTTCTTT | CSADLGLGYTEAFF
TRBD1 | TRBJ1-4 | TRBV7-2 | NA | TGTGCCAGCAGCTTAGATGGGACAGGGGCCGAAAAACTGTTTTTT | CASSLDGTGAEKLFF
TRBD1 | TRBJ2-1 | TRBV5-5 | NA | TGTGCCAGCAGCTGGGGACAGAGTTACAATGAGCAGTTCTTC | CASSWGQSYNEQFF
NA | TRBJ1-4 | TRBV28 | NA | TGTGCCAGCAGATACAACCTCCTCAGGCGAGTGGGTGAAAAACTGTTTTTT | CASRYNLLRRVGEKLFF
TRBD1 | TRBJ2-7 | TRBV5-8 | once | TGTGCCAGCAGCTACAACCTCAGGGGGCCAGGGTACGAGCAGTACTTC | CASSYNLRGPGYEQYF
NA | TRBJ1-2 | TRBV7-9 | NA | TGTGCCAGCAGCTTGGGTGAGGCAGCGATGGACTATGGCTACACCTTC | CASSLGEAAMDYGYTF
TRBD2 | TRBJ2-2 | TRBV10-3 | NA | TGTGCCATCAGTGAGCTCGCTAGCGGGGTTGGCGGGGAGCTGTTTTTT | CAISELASGVGGELFF
NA | TRBJ1-2 | TRBV5-1 | once | TGCGCCAGCAGCTTAGCAGGGCAAGACTATGGCTACACCTTC | CASSLAGQDYGYTF
NA | TRBJ1-1 | TRBV6-5 | NA | TGTGCCAGCAGTTACTCGCTTTTGTCGGGGTCTGAAGCTTTCTTT | CASSYSLLSGSEAFF
NA | TRBJ1-2 | TRBV5-1 | NA | TGCGCCAGCAGCTTGGGGGTAGGGGATGGCTACACCTTC | CASSLGVGDGYTF
NA | TRBJ2-7 | TRBV10-3 | NA | TGTGCCATCAGTGATGGGGGGAAGGGTTACGAGCAGTACTTC | CAISDGGKGYEQYF
NA | TRBJ2-5 | TRBV2 | NA | TGTGCCAGCAGTGGGGGGGGGCGAGAGACCCAGTACTTC | CASSGGGRETQYF
NA | TRBJ1-1 | TRBV29-1 | few | TGCAGCGTTGAGGGGGGGCATAGAAACACTGAAGCTTTCTTT | CSVEGGHRNTEAFF
TRBD2 | TRBJ2-1 | TRBV18 | NA | TGTGCCAGCTCAACATTAGCGGGAGTAGAGGAGCAGTTCTTC | CASSTLAGVEEQFF
TRBD1 | TRBJ2-7 | TRBV2 | NA | TGTGCCAGCAGCGAGACAGGGATCCCCTACGAGCAGTACTTC | CASSETGIPYEQYF
NA | TRBJ1-4 | TRBV11-3 | NA | TGTGCCAGCAGCTTCCGAAAGGGCAGGGAGGAATACGAAAAACTGTTTTTT | CASSFRKGREEYEKLFF
TRBD1 | TRBJ2-6 | TRBV19 | NA | TGTGCCAGTAGCCCGACGATAAGATCGACAGGGTTCCACCTCTCTGGGGCCAACGTCCTGACTTTC | CASSPTIRSTGFHLSGANVLTF
TRBD1 | TRBJ2-1 | TRBV18 | NA | TGTGCCAGCTCACCATTCGGGACAGGGAAACGGAATGAGCAGTTCTTC | CASSPFGTGKRNEQFF
NA | TRBJ2-2 | TRBV28 | once | TGTGCCAGCAGTTTGGCAGGGGCGGGCACCGGGGAGCTGTTTTTT | CASSLAGAGTGELFF
TRBD1 | TRBJ1-6 | TRBV7-8 | few | TGTGCCAGCAGCTTAGCGGGACAGGGAAATTCACCCCTCCACTTT | CASSLAGQGNSPLHF
TRBD2 | TRBJ2-1 | TRBV7-3 | NA | TGTGCCAGCAGCCTAGCGGGGGGGCGTAATGAGCAGTTCTTC | CASSLAGGRNEQFF
NA | TRBJ2-3 | TRBV14 | NA | TGTGCCAGCAGCCAAGAGTTCACGCGGTATTTT | CASSQEFTRYF
NA | TRBJ1-5 | TRBV6-1 | NA | TGTGCCAGCAGTGAAGCGCCGGGAACCAATCAGCCCCAGCATTTT | CASSEAPGTNQPQHF
NA | TRBJ2-3 | TRBV28 | few | TGTGCCAGCGGGAGTTCGTTCACAGATACGCAGTATTTT | CASGSSFTDTQYF
NA | TRBJ2-3 | TRBV7-3 | NA | TGTGCCAGCAGCCGCAGTCCCGTAGATACGCAGTATTTT | CASSRSPVDTQYF
NA | TRBJ1-1 | TRBV11-2 | NA | TGTGCCAGCAGCTCAGGGAAGCGCACTGAAGCTTTCTTT | CASSSGKRTEAFF
NA | TRBJ1-5 | TRBV2 | NA | TGTGCCAGCAGTGAACAAGGGGTTGGGCCCCAGCATTTT | CASSEQGVGPQHF
NA | TRBJ2-5 | TRBV19 | NA | TGTGCCAGTAGTATTCGGGGGACCCAGTACTTC | CASSIRGTQYF
TRBD1 | TRBJ1-5 | TRBV30 | NA | TGTGCCTGGAGCCGGGGACAGAATCAGCCCCAGCATTTT | CAWSRGQNQPQHF
NA | TRBJ1-1 | TRBV21-1 | NA | TGTGCCAGCAGGGTATCCGACAGGATGAACACTGAAGCTTTCTTT | CASRVSDRMNTEAFF
TRBD2 | TRBJ2-7 | TRBV7-9 | once | TGTGCCAGCAGCTTAGGCGCGGGACTAGCGGGCTCCTACGAGCAGTACTTC | CASSLGAGLAGSYEQYF
NA | TRBJ2-6 | TRBV24-1 | NA | TGTGCCACCAGTGATTCAAAGGACAGTGTGGCCAACGTCCTGACTTTC | CATSDSKDSVANVLTF
NA | TRBJ2-1 | TRBV27 | NA | TGTGCCAGCAGTCTCCTTGAAGGGAGGTATTACAATGAGCAGTTCTTC | CASSLLEGRYYNEQFF
TRBD1 | TRBJ1-6 | TRBV7-2 | NA | TGTGCCAGCAGCTTGACAGGGGGCCGTTCACCCCTCCACTTT | CASSLTGGRSPLHF
NA | TRBJ2-3 | TRBV24-1 | NA | TGTGCCACCAGTGACAGGACTTCTAGCACAGATACGCAGTATTTT | CATSDRTSSTDTQYF
TRBD1 | TRBJ1-5 | TRBV6-6 | NA | TGTGCCAGCAGCCGCACAGGGGATCAGCCCCAGCATTTT | CASSRTGDQPQHF